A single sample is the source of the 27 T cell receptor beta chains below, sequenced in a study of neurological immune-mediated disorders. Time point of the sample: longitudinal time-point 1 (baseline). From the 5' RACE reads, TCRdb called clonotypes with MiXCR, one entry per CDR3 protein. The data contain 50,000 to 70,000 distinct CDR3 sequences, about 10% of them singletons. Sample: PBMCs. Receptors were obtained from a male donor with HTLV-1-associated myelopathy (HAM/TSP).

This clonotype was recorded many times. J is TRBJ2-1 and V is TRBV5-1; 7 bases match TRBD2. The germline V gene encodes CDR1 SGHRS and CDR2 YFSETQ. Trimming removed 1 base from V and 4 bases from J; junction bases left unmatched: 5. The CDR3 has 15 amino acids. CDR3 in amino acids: CASSLYAGVYNEQFF. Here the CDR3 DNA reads TGCGCCAGCAGCTTGTACGCGGGGGTGTACAATGAGCAGTTCTTC.

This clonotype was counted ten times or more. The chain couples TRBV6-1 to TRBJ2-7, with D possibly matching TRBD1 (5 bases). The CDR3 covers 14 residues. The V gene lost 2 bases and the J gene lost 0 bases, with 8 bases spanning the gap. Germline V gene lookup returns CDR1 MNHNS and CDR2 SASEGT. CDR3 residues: CASSEQGSSYEQYF. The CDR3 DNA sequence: TGTGCCAGCAGTGAACAGGGCAGCTCCTACGAGCAGTACTTC.

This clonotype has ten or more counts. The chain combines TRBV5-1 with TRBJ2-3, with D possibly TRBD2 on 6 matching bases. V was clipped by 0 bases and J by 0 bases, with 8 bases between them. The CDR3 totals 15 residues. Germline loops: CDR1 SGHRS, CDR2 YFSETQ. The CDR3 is CASSLVAASTDTQYF. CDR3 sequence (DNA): TGCGCCAGCAGCTTGGTAGCGGCTAGCACAGATACGCAGTATTTT.

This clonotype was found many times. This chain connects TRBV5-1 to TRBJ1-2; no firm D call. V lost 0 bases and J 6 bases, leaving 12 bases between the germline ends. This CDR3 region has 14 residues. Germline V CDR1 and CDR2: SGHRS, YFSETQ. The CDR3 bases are TGCGCCAGCAGCTTGGTCGGGTATTCGGATGGCTACACCTTC. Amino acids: CASSLVGYSDGYTF.

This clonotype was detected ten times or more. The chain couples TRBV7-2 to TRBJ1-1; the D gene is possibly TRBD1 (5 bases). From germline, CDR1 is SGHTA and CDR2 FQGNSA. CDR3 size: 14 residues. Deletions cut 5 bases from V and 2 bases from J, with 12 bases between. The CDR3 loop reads CASSRWGGNTEAFF. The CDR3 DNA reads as TGTGCCAGCAGCCGCTGGGGGGGTAACACTGAAGCTTTCTTT.

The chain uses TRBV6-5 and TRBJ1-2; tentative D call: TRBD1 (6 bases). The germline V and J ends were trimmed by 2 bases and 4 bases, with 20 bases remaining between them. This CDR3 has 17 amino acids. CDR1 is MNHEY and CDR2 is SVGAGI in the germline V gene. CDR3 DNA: TGTGCCAGCAGTTACCTCCGGAGGGGGGGCGTAGGCTATGGCTACACCTTC. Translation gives CASSYLRRGGVGYGYTF.

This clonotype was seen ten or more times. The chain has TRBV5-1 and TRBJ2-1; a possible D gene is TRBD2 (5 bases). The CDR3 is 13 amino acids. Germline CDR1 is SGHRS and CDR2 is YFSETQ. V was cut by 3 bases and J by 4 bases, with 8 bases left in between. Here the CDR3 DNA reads TGCGCCAGCAGCTGGACTGGATACAATGAGCAGTTCTTC. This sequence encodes CASSWTGYNEQFF.

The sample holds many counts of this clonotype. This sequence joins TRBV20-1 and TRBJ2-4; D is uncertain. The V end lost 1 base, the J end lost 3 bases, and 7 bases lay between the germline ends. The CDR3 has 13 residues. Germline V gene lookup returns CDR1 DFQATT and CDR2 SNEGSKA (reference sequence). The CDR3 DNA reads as TGCAGTGCTAGAGTAGACAACAAAAACATTCAGTACTTC. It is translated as CSARVDNKNIQYF.

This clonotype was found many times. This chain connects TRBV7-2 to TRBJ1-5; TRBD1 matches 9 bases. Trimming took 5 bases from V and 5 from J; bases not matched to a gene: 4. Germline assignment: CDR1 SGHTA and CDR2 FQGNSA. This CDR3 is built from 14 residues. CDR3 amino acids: CASSQRTGDQPQHF. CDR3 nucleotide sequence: TGTGCCAGCAGCCAACGGACAGGGGATCAGCCCCAGCATTTT.

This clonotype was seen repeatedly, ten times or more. In nucleotides, the CDR3 is TGTGCCAGCAGCTATAGCGGGGGGGAGTATGAGCAGTTCTTC. Translated: CASSYSGGEYEQFF. J is TRBJ2-1 and V is TRBV11-3; 11 positions match TRBD2. This CDR3 spans 14 amino acids. V was pared by 4 bases and J by 8 bases, with 4 bases of the junction left unmatched. CDR1 is SGHNT and CDR2 is YENEEA in the germline V gene.

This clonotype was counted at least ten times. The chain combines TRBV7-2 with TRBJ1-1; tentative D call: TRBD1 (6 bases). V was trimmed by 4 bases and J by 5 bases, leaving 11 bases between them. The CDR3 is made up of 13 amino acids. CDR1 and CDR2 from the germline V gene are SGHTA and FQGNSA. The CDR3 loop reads CASSSRGLTEAFF. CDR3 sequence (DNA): TGTGCCAGCAGCTCCCGGGGGCTGACTGAAGCTTTCTTT.

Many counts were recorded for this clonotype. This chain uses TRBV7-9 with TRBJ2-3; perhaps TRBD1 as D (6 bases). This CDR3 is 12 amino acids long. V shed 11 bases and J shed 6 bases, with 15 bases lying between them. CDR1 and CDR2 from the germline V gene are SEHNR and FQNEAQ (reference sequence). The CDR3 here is CASGRDIDTQYF. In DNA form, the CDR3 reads TGTGCCTCCGGACGGGACATTGATACGCAGTATTTT.

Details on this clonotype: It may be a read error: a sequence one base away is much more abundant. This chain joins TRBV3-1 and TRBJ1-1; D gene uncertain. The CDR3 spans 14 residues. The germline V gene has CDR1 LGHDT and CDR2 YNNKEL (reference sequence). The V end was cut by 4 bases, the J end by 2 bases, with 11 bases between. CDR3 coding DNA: TGTGCCAGCAGCCCCCTGGCAGGCAACACTGAAGCTTTCTTT. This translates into CASSPLAGNTEAFF.

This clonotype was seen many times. The CDR3 region is CASSSNGGTEAFF. The DNA of the CDR3 is TGTGCCAGCAGCTCAAATGGGGGCACTGAAGCTTTCTTT. The chain combines TRBV7-3 with TRBJ1-1; D might be TRBD1 (5 bases). This CDR3 is 13 amino acids long. V lost 4 bases and J lost 4, with 10 bases in between. Germline-derived CDR1 and CDR2 are SGHTA and FQGTGA.

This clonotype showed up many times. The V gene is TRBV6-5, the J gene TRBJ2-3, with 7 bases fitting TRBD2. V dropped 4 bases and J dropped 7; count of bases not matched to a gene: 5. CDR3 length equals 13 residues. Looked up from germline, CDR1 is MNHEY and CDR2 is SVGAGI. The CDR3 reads CASSWVGGYTQYF. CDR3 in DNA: TGTGCCAGCAGTTGGGTGGGGGGGTATACGCAGTATTTT.

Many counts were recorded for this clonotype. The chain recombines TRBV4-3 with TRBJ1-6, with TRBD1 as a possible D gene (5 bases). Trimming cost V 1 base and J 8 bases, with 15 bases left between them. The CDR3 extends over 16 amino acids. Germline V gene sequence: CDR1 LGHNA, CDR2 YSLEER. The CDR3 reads CASSQGRGRRDSPLHF. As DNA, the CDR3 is TGCGCCAGCAGCCAAGGGCGGGGCAGAAGGGATTCACCCCTCCACTTT.

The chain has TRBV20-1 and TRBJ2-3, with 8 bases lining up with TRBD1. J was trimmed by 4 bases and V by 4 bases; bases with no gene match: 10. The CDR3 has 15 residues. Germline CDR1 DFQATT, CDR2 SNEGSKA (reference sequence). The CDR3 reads CSATGARGPSDTQYF. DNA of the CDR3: TGCAGTGCTACCGGAGCCAGGGGGCCATCAGATACGCAGTATTTT.

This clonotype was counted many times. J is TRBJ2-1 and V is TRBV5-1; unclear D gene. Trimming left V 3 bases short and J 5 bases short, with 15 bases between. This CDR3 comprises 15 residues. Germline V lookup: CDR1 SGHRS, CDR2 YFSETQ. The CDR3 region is CASSSIPGTNNEQFF. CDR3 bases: TGCGCCAGCAGCTCGATACCTGGCACCAACAATGAGCAGTTCTTC.

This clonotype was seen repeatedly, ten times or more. CDR3 DNA sequence: TGTGCCAGCAGCGTAGACCAGCGGGGGGCTGGAGATACGCAGTATTTT. Protein sequence: CASSVDQRGAGDTQYF. This chain joins TRBV9 and TRBJ2-3; 9 nucleotides agree with TRBD2. Germline V gene sequence: CDR1 SGDLS, CDR2 YYNGEE. The CDR3 runs to 16 residues. The V gene end was trimmed by 0 bases and the J gene end by 5 bases; junction bases not matched to a gene: 7.

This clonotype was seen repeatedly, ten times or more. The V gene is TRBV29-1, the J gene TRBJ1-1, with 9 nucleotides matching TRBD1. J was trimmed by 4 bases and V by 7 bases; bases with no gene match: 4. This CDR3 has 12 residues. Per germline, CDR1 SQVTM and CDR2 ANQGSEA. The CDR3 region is CSAGTGSTEAFF. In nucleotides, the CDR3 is TGCAGCGCGGGGACAGGGAGCACTGAAGCTTTCTTT.

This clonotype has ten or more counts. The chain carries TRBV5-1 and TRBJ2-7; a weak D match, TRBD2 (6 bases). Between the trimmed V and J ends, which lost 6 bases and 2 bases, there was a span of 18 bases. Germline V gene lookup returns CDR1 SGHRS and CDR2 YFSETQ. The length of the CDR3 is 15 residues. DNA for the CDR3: TGCGCCAGCACCCCTGGGGGGACGGTCACCTACGAGCAGTACTTC. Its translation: CASTPGGTVTYEQYF.

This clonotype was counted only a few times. The CDR3 reads CASSFAGGASGEQFF. The DNA of the CDR3 is TGTGCCAGCAGCTTCGCGGGGGGGGCTTCGGGGGAGCAGTTCTTC. V and J are TRBV7-3 and TRBJ2-1, with 9 bases matching TRBD2. This CDR3 region has 15 residues. The trim removed 3 bases at V and 10 bases at J, leaving 10 bases unmatched. Germline V gene data show CDR1 as SGHTA and CDR2 as FQGTGA.

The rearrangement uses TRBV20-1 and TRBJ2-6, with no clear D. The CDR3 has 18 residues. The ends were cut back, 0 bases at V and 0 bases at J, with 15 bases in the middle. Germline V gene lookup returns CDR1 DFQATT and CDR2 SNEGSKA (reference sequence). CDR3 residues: CSARDQFRPASGANVLTF. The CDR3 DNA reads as TGCAGTGCTAGAGATCAATTTCGCCCCGCCTCTGGGGCCAACGTCCTGACTTTC.

In nucleotides, the CDR3 is TGTGCCAGCAGCCCGGGACTAGCGGAGGTTTACAATAAGAAGTTCTTC. This translates into CASSPGLAEVYNKKFF. The chain is built from TRBV5-4 and TRBJ2-1, with 11 bases that match TRBD2. In germline, CDR1 is SGHNT, CDR2 YYREEE (reference sequence). The CDR3 contains 16 residues. The ends lost 4 bases at V and 14 bases at J; junction bases unmatched: 17.

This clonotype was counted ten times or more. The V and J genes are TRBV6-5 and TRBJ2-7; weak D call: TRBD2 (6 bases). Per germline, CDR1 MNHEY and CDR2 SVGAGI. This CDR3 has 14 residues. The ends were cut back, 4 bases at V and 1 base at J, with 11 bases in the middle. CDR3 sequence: CASSLNGGSYEQYF. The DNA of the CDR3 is TGTGCCAGCAGTTTGAACGGGGGATCCTACGAGCAGTACTTC.

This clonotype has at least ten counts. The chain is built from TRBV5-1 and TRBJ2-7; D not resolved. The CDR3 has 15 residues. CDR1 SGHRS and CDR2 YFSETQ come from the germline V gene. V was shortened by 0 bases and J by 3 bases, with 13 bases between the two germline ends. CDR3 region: CASSLESVPIYEQYF. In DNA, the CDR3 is TGCGCCAGCAGCTTGGAATCGGTTCCGATCTACGAGCAGTACTTC.

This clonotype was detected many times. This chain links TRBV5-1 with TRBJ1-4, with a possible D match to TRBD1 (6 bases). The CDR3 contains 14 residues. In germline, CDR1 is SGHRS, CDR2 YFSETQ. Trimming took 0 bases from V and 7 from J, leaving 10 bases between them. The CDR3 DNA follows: TGCGCCAGCAGCTTGGACAGGGTGACTGAAAAACTGTTTTTT. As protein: CASSLDRVTEKLFF.